The clone carrying this T cell receptor (beta chain) was observed a handful of times. Its target is unknown. These data originate in a study of response to subunit inactivated influenza vaccine. TCRdb independently ran MiXCR on the RT-PCR reads; one entry per CDR3 protein. Altogether 400,000 to 550,000 distinct CDR3 sequences are present, about 25% being singletons, with the ten largest covering around 1.8%. General study results and limits: Each seasonal influenza vaccination, the authors suggested, recruits few new T cells.

V was clipped by 7 bases and J by 0 bases, with 17 bases between them. The CDR3 is 15 amino acids. The germline V gene has CDR1 SQVTM and CDR2 ANQGSEA. This TCR was recovered from a man aged 50-59 years who received an inactivated influenza vaccine. This chain joins TRBV29-1 and TRBJ2-3; D is possibly TRBD1 or TRBD2 (5 bases each). The sample was CD4+ T cells sorted from PBMCs, taken roughly 5 days after vaccination. The CDR3 loop reads CSGTHGTDSTDTQYF. The DNA for the CDR3 is TGCAGCGGCACCCATGGGACCGACAGCACAGATACGCAGTATTTT.